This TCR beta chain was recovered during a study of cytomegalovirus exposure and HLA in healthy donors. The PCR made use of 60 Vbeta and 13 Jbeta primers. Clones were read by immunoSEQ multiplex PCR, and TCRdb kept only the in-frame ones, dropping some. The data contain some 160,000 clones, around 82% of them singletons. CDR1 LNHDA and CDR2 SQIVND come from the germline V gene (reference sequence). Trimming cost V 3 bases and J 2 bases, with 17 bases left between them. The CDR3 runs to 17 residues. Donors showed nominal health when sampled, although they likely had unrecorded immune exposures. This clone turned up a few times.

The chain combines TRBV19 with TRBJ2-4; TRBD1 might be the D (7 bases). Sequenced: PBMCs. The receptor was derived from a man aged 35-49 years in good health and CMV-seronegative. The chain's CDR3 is CASSMAGQTFTKNIQYF. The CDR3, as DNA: TGTGCCAGTAGTATGGCGGGACAGACCTTTACCAAAAACATTCAGTACTTC.